This TCR beta chain was sequenced during a study of blood T cell repertoires in COVID-19 (dated by TCRdb to 2020 to 2021). At the level of the whole study: The collaborator samples originated in the United States, Italy and Spain and spanned the acute and convalescent phases of COVID-19. HLA class I and class II types, where available, came from metadata supplied by the sample provider rather than from assay-based typing. Samples were obtained from the ongoing ImmuneRACE study (first 160 participants) and from 1,254 subjects provided by 6 global collaborators. The prospective study material was composed of cDNA or gDNA derived from T cells, B-cell-depleted T cells, or PBMCs. Deeply sampled blood TCRbeta repertoires from subjects exposed to, actively infected with, or recovered from COVID-19 were included in the dataset. Sample metadata almost always included a de-identified subject ID, COVID-19 status, age in years and sex. The repertoires were made available in a free public database intended to serve as a resource for research on the immune response to SARS-CoV-2. The study at large found these results: Clinical and demographic metadata were provided uncurated, with the amount varying by source and participant.

Via the germline V gene, CDR1 is KGHSH and CDR2 LQKENI. Trimming accounts for 5 bases at V and 2 bases at J, while the number of junction bases matched to no gene is 18. Reading from cysteine to phenylalanine, the CDR3 counts 19 amino acids. Only CDR3 DNA is held: 57 bases, read in frame from base 1. The immunoSEQ Assay, a bias-controlled multiplex PCR, was used to amplify TCRbeta CDR3 regions from genomic DNA. As for the original processing: Nucleated cell counts per sample were estimated from amplification of reference gene primers within the assay. To quantify the absolute abundance of each unique TCRbeta CDR3 rearrangement, sequence reads were collapsed and filtered. For each sample, productive Simpson clonality was calculated as the square root of Simpson's diversity index over productive rearrangements. The source is immuneACCESS, and TCRdb retained only in-frame sequences with V and J called. Part of the clones is not carried over; for the studies checked, unresolved V genes explain less than half of this, and the remainder is unexplained. V and J calls and clone size are given by that table; D and trimming were obtained from the DNA. In this sample the table shows under 100,000 clones, about 90% of which occur a single time. The top ten clones comprise 1.1% of the sample.

Remarks on this clone: Which antigen it targets is not known. Within one base of it there is no much larger clone, and no base qualities were kept.

Each collaborating institution followed its own protocols to collect whole blood in K2EDTA tubes. For TCRbeta analysis, collaborators shipped samples as frozen whole blood, isolated PBMCs, or DNA extracted from either of those sample types. Material for sequencing was peripheral blood. The rearranged segments are TRBV18 and TRBJ1-5, and TRBD1 aligns with 7 junction nucleotides. The receptor was derived from a human donor in a cohort sampled during active COVID-19. For the CDR3, the sequence is CASSDYQGGRVYGNQPQHF. The DNA sequence is TGTGCCAGCTCAGACTATCAGGGGGGCCGTGTGTATGGCAATCAGCCCCAGCATTTT.